These 32 T cell receptor beta chains originate from one sample sequenced in a study of T cell responses to AZD1222 COVID-19 vaccine. TCRdb's table, derived via immunoSEQ multiplex PCR, lists solely in-frame clones and lacks some. The sample records over 130,000 clones, about 86% being singletons. The sequenced sample was peripheral blood, obtained on day 0 of AZD1222 vaccination. The receptors come from an adult in good health.

V and J are TRBV10-2 and TRBJ1-1, with 9 bases matching TRBD1. V shed 3 bases and J 7 bases; nucleotides not matched to a gene: 3. This CDR3 spans 13 amino acids. Germline V gene data show CDR1 as WSHSY and CDR2 as SAAADI. The CDR3 protein is CASSEGTGLEAFF. The CDR3 DNA is TGCGCCAGCAGTGAAGGGACAGGGCTTGAAGCTTTCTTT.

This chain uses TRBV12-5 with TRBJ1-2, with D possibly being TRBD1 (5 bases). Trimming pared 6 bases from V and 5 bases from J, leaving 13 bases between. In germline, CDR1 is LGHNT, CDR2 FRNRAP. The CDR3 sequence is 13 residues long. CDR3 region: CASGSPGTYGYTF. The CDR3 bases are TGTGCTAGTGGCTCCCCAGGGACGTATGGCTACACCTTC.

The rearrangement links TRBV10-3 to TRBJ2-1; tentatively, D is TRBD2 (6 bases). The germline CDR1 and CDR2 sequences are ENHRY and SYGVKD. V was trimmed by 6 bases and J by 8 bases, leaving 17 bases between them. The CDR3 consists of 14 residues. This chain's CDR3 is CAIRPWGRPYEQFF. The CDR3 nucleotides are TGTGCCATCAGACCCTGGGGGAGGCCCTATGAGCAGTTCTTC.

V usage is TRBV21-1 and J usage is TRBJ1-5. TRBV21-1 represents a pseudogene. The CDR3 is 18 amino acids. Written as DNA, the CDR3 is TGTGCCAGCAGCAAGTGGGCCGGGGGGGATCGGAGCAATCAGCCCCAGCATTTT. Amino acid sequence: CASSKWAGGDRSNQPQHF.

The V call is TRBV3-1 (or the pseudogene TRBV3-2), the J call TRBJ2-4; D not certain. Per the germline V gene, CDR1 is LGHDT and CDR2 is YNNKEL (reference sequence). The CDR3 sequence is 14 residues long. Trimming cost V 5 bases and J 7 bases, with 15 bases left between them. The DNA for the CDR3 is TGTGCCAGCAGCAGGAGATATCCCATTAACATTCAGTACTTC. As protein: CASSRRYPINIQYF.

This clone came up once. The DNA of the CDR3 is TGTGCCAGCAGTTTTAATAATGTCGAAAAACTGTTTTTT. It is translated as CASSFNNVEKLFF. The chain carries TRBV28 and TRBJ1-4; D is uncertain. CDR1 and CDR2 from the germline V gene are MDHEN and SYDVKM. V lost 3 bases and J 8 bases, leaving 10 bases between the germline ends. There are 13 residues in the CDR3.

V gene TRBV18 combines with J gene TRBJ1-2, with D unclear. CDR3 size: 14 residues. The germline gives CDR1 KGHSH, CDR2 LQKENI. With 2 bases removed from V and 4 bases from J, the gap between germline ends came to 11 bases. As DNA, the CDR3 is TGTGCCAGCTCACCATCTGGTTCGGTCTATGGCTACACCTTC. Protein sequence: CASSPSGSVYGYTF.

The CDR3 is CASSLGGGEFRTEAFF. The CDR3 nucleotides read TGCGCCAGCAGCTTGGGAGGGGGCGAGTTCAGAACTGAAGCTTTCTTT. V gene TRBV5-1 combines with J gene TRBJ1-1; 7 nucleotides match TRBD1. With 0 bases clipped from V and 5 bases from J, the junction kept 10 bases outside the gene matches. This CDR3 comprises 16 residues. The germline gives CDR1 SGHRS, CDR2 YFSETQ.

The chain combines TRBV28 with TRBJ2-7; D call uncertain. The CDR3 loop spans 10 amino acids. Between the trimmed V and J ends, which lost 5 bases and 4 bases, there was a span of 3 bases. The germline V gene encodes CDR1 MDHEN and CDR2 SYDVKM. CDR3 in amino acids: CASSEYEQYF. For the CDR3, the DNA is TGTGCCAGCAGTGAATACGAGCAGTACTTC.

The chain combines TRBV28 with TRBJ2-4, with TRBD2 matching over 11 bases. Germline trimming cut 7 bases from V and 7 bases from J; bases unmatched to any gene: 9. There are 15 residues in the CDR3. Germline V CDR1 and CDR2: MDHEN, SYDVKM. The CDR3 spells CASKTSGSGRNIQYF. For the CDR3, the DNA is TGTGCCAGCAAAACTAGCGGGAGTGGGAGGAACATTCAGTACTTC.

J is TRBJ1-2 and V is TRBV19; 8 nucleotides align to TRBD1. The trim removed 10 bases at V and 2 bases at J, leaving 9 bases unmatched. CDR1 LNHDA and CDR2 SQIVND come from the germline V gene (reference sequence). The CDR3 is 14 residues long. The CDR3 sequence is CATSRQGRNYGYTF. The CDR3 coding sequence is TGTGCCACTTCCCGACAGGGGAGGAACTATGGCTACACCTTC.

The chain couples TRBV15 to TRBJ2-7; a possible D gene is TRBD2 (5 bases). Per the germline V gene, CDR1 is LNHNV and CDR2 is YYDKDF (reference sequence). Trimming pared 5 bases from V and 9 bases from J, leaving 20 bases between. The CDR3 contains 14 residues. DNA for the CDR3: TGTGCCACCAGCGGACTCGGGCCACTCACCGGGCAGTACTTC. This gives the protein CATSGLGPLTGQYF.

The chain couples TRBV27 to TRBJ2-1; no firm D call. The germline V gene encodes CDR1 MNHEY and CDR2 SMNVEV (reference sequence). V was cut by 0 bases and J by 10 bases, with 10 bases left in between. The CDR3 consists of 13 residues. In nucleotides, the CDR3 is TGTGCCAGCAGTTTATCGGGTATTCGGGAGCAGTTCTTC. Its protein product is CASSLSGIREQFF.

The rearrangement uses TRBV7-2 and TRBJ1-3, with a tentative D call TRBD1 (6 bases). Germline-derived CDR1 and CDR2 are SGHTA and FQGNSA. V shed 1 base and J shed 4 bases, with 11 bases lying between them. CDR3 length equals 15 residues. The CDR3 spells CASSLGNRVGNTIYF. Here the CDR3 DNA reads TGTGCCAGCAGCTTAGGTAACAGGGTCGGAAACACCATATATTTT.

The chain combines TRBV30 with TRBJ2-7; 13 positions agree with TRBD2. V lost 2 bases to trimming and J lost 4 bases; unmatched junction nucleotides: 2. This CDR3 has 14 residues. Germline V gene data show CDR1 as GTSNPN and CDR2 as SVGIG (reference sequence). CDR3 nucleotide sequence: TGTGCCTGGAGTTCGACTAGCGGGAGGTACGAGCAGTACTTC. Encoded protein: CAWSSTSGRYEQYF.

V is TRBV4-3 and J is TRBJ2-4; 8 bases line up with TRBD2. Germline V CDR1 and CDR2: LGHNA, YSLEER. V lost 1 base and J lost 1; bases outside the gene matches: 9. CDR3 size: 18 residues. CDR3 sequence reads: CASSQVLGAGAAKNIQYF. The CDR3 bases are TGCGCCAGCAGCCAAGTTTTGGGAGCGGGAGCGGCCAAAAACATTCAGTACTTC.

The J gene is TRBJ2-1, the V gene TRBV14; TRBD2 is a possible D gene (6 bases). Germline V gene sequence: CDR1 SGHDN, CDR2 FVKESK. Between the trimmed V and J ends, which lost 1 base and 0 bases, there was a span of 16 bases. The CDR3 has 18 residues. Here the CDR3 DNA reads TGTGCCAGCAGCCAAGTAGTGCGCGGGGCCAGCTCCTACAATGAGCAGTTCTTC. Translating gives CASSQVVRGASSYNEQFF.

This clone came up once. The rearrangement uses TRBV11-1 and TRBJ2-3; perhaps TRBD1 as D (6 bases). CDR3 length equals 14 residues. The ends were cut back, 3 bases at V and 3 bases at J, with 10 bases in the middle. Germline CDR1 SGHAT, CDR2 FQDESV (reference sequence). The CDR3 region has the DNA TGTGCCAGCAGCTTCCAGGGGCGGACAGATACGCAGTATTTT. Translation gives CASSFQGRTDTQYF.

The rearrangement joins TRBV5-4 to TRBJ1-1, with D possibly TRBD1 on 5 matching bases. V lost 6 bases to trimming and J lost 2 bases, with 14 bases between them. Germline V gene sequence: CDR1 SGHNT, CDR2 YYREEE (reference sequence). This CDR3 is built from 14 residues. The CDR3 loop reads CASTWVGGNTEAFF. The CDR3 coding sequence is TGTGCCAGCACCTGGGTCGGGGGAAACACTGAAGCTTTCTTT.

This clone has a handful of counts. The chain recombines TRBV7-9 with TRBJ2-7, with 13 bases matching TRBD2. Germline lookup yields CDR1 SEHNR and CDR2 FQNEAQ (reference sequence). V gave up 7 bases and J gave up 6 bases; unmatched junction bases: 3. This CDR3 has 13 amino acids. CDR3: CASIGLAGVEQYF. CDR3 in DNA: TGTGCCAGCATAGGACTAGCGGGAGTCGAGCAGTACTTC.

The chain is built from TRBV11-2 and TRBJ2-7; D is uncertain. This CDR3 spans 13 amino acids. Trimming removed 5 bases from V and 4 bases from J, with 12 bases in between. CDR1 is SGHAT and CDR2 is FQNNGV in the germline V gene. CDR3 sequence: CASSPTPKYEQYF. The CDR3 nucleotides read TGTGCCAGCAGCCCCACCCCGAAATACGAGCAGTACTTC.

In its sample, this clone was seen once. CDR3 sequence (DNA): TGCGCCAGCAGCCATCCCTTGAACACTGAAGCTTTCTTT. This sequence encodes CASSHPLNTEAFF. The chain joins TRBV4-1 to TRBJ1-1; D is uncertain. CDR3 size: 13 residues. CDR1 and CDR2 (germline): MGHRA, YSYEKL. V was trimmed by 3 bases and J by 0 bases, leaving 5 bases between them.

This clone was detected once. This chain links TRBV10-3 with TRBJ2-5; D is perhaps TRBD2 (5 bases). The CDR3 sequence is 13 residues long. Trimming left V 2 bases short and J 7 bases short, with 11 bases between. Germline CDR1 and CDR2: ENHRY and SYGVKD. The CDR3 region has the DNA TGTGCCATCAGTGAGGGGGTTCGGGGGACCCAGTACTTC. Translated, it gives CAISEGVRGTQYF.

This clone has a handful of counts. The chain employs TRBV7-3 and TRBJ2-1, with TRBD1 identical over 7 bases. Germline V gene lookup returns CDR1 SGHTA and CDR2 FQGTGA. The CDR3 contains 15 residues. Trimming at V came to 5 bases and at J to 3 bases, leaving 7 bases not matched to a gene. CDR3 coding DNA: TGTGCCAGCAGCATACAGGGGAGAGACTACAATGAGCAGTTCTTC. This gives the protein CASSIQGRDYNEQFF.

The genes are TRBV10-3 and TRBJ1-4; D is uncertain. The CDR3 is 14 residues long. Looked up from germline, CDR1 is ENHRY and CDR2 is SYGVKD. V was trimmed by 3 bases and J by 3 bases, leaving 8 bases between them. The CDR3 bases are TGTGCCATCAGTGATAGTGCTTCTAATGAAAAACTGTTTTTT. Its protein product is CAISDSASNEKLFF.

This clone was seen just once. V and J are TRBV5-1 and TRBJ2-7, with TRBD1 as a possible D gene (6 bases). V was pared by 4 bases and J by 5 bases, with 10 bases between. The CDR3 has 12 residues. Per germline, CDR1 SGHRS and CDR2 YFSETQ. DNA of the CDR3: TGCGCCAGCAGCGCGGACAGAAACGAGCAGTACTTC. Translation: CASSADRNEQYF. Based on the CDR3 plus reference TRBV5-1 and TRBJ2-7, the full variable domain is KAGVTQTPRYLIKTRGQQVTLSCSPISGHRSVSWYQQTPGQGLQFLFEYFSETQRNKGNFPGRFSGRQFSNSRSEMNVSTLELGDSALYLCASSADRNEQYFGPGTRLTVT.

This chain links TRBV7-2 with TRBJ2-1, with 11 nucleotides matching TRBD2. In germline, CDR1 is SGHTA, CDR2 FQGNSA. Trimming at V came to 3 bases and at J to 6 bases, leaving 4 bases not matched to a gene. This CDR3 is built from 15 residues. The CDR3 DNA reads as TGTGCCAGCAGCTTTATGCTAGCGGGAGGCAATGAGCAGTTCTTC. Protein: CASSFMLAGGNEQFF.

V and J are TRBV9 and TRBJ1-2, with D possibly matching TRBD1 (5 bases). Germline loops: CDR1 SGDLS, CDR2 YYNGEE. There are 17 residues in the CDR3. Trimming pared 3 bases from V and 3 bases from J, leaving 21 bases between. In nucleotides, the CDR3 is TGTGCCAGCAGCGGGGAAGGGAGGGGTGAGTACGACTATGGCTACACCTTC. Its translation: CASSGEGRGEYDYGYTF.

The V and J genes are TRBV12-3 or TRBV12-4 and TRBJ1-1; D gene ambiguous. The CDR3 consists of 11 residues. The V and J ends lost 5 bases and 8 bases respectively, with 9 bases between them. The CDR3 DNA is TGTGCCAGCAGTCACCGTGCGGAAGCTTTCTTT. This translates into CASSHRAEAFF.

In this sample, this clone turned up a few times. This chain uses TRBV12-3 or TRBV12-4 with TRBJ1-1; 9 nucleotides match TRBD1. V shed 1 base, J shed 6 bases, and the junction held 0 bases outside the gene matches. This CDR3 region has 13 residues. CDR3 nucleotides: TGTGCCAGCAGTTTAGGACAGGGGGCTGAAGCTTTCTTT. It codes for CASSLGQGAEAFF.

This clone was seen just once. The CDR3 sequence is CAMGLAGYNEQFF. The CDR3 region has the DNA TGTGCCATGGGACTAGCGGGATACAATGAGCAGTTCTTC. The chain employs TRBV10-3 and TRBJ2-1; TRBD2 agrees at 13 bases. V lost 9 bases to trimming and J lost 4 bases; unmatched junction nucleotides: 0. Germline loops: CDR1 ENHRY, CDR2 SYGVKD. The CDR3 covers 13 residues.

CDR3 DNA: TGTGCCAGCAGCCCGAGGGGGGATAGCACAGATACGCAGTATTTT. Amino acids: CASSPRGDSTDTQYF. The chain joins TRBV6-2 or TRBV6-3 to TRBJ2-3; D may correspond to TRBD1 or TRBD2 (6 bases each). Trimming took off 6 bases at V and 0 bases at J, with 13 bases between the two ends. There are 15 residues in the CDR3. Germline V gene sequence: CDR1 MNHEY, CDR2 SVGEGT.